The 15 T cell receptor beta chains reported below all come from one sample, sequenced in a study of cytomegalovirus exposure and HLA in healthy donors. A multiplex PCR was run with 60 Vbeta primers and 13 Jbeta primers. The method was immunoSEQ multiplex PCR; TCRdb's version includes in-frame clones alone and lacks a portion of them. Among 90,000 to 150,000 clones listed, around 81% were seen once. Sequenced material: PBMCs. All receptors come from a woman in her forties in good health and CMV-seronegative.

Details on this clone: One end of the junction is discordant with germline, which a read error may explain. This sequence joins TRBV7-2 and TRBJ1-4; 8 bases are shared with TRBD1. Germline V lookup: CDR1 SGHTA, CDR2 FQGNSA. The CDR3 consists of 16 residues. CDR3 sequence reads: CASSGQGYATNEKPFF. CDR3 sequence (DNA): TGTGCCAGCAGCGGACAGGGATATGCAACTAATGAAAAACCGTTTTTT.

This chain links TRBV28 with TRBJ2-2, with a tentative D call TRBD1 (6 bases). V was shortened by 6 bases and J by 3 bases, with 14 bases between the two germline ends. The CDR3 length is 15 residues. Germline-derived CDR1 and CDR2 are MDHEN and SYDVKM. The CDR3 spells CASRTGTTHTGELFF. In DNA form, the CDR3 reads TGTGCCAGCAGAACCGGGACAACCCACACCGGGGAGCTGTTTTTT.

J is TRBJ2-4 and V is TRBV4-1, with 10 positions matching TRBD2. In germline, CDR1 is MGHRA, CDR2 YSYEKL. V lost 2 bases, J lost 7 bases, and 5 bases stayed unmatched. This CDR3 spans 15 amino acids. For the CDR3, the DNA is TGCGCCAGCAGCCAACTAGCGGGGGTCAGGAACATTCAGTACTTC. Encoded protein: CASSQLAGVRNIQYF.

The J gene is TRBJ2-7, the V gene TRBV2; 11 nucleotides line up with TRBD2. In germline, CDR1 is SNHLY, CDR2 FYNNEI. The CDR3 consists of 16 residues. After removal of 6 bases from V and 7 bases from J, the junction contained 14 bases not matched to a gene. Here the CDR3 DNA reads TGTGCCAGCAGGGCCAATCTACTAGCGGGAGCAGGTGAGCAGTACTTC. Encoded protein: CASRANLLAGAGEQYF.

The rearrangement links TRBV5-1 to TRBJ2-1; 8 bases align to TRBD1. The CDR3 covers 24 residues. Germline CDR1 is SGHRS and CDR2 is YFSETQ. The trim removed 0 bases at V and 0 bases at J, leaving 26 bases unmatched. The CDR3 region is CASSLADGLRTGFTRADSYNEQFF. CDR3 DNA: TGCGCCAGCAGCTTGGCCGATGGTCTGCGGACAGGGTTTACGAGGGCGGACTCCTACAATGAGCAGTTCTTC.

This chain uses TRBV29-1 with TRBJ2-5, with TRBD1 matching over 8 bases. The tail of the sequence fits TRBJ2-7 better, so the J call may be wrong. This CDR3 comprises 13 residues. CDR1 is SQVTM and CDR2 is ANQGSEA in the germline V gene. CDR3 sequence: CSVAQGVLYEQYF. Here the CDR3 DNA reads TGCAGCGTCGCACAGGGGGTGCTATACGAGCAGTACTTC.

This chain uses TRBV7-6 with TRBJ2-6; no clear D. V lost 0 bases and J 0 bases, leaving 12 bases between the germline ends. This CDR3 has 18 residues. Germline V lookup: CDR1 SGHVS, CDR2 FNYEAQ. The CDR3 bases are TGTGCCAGCAGCTTAGCGCTATGGGCTCGCTCTGGGGCCAACGTCCTGACTTTC. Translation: CASSLALWARSGANVLTF. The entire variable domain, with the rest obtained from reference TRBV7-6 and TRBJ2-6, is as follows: GAGVSQSPRYKVTKRGQDVALRCDPISGHVSLYWYRQALGQGPEFLTYFNYEAQQDKSGLPNDRFSAERPEGSISTLTIQRTEQRDSAMYRCASSLALWARSGANVLTFGAGSRLTVL.

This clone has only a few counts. Written as DNA, the CDR3 is TGTGCCAGCAGGGCGGGGGGCGTGAGCAATCAGCCCCAGCATTTT. Amino acid sequence: CASRAGGVSNQPQHF. The chain employs TRBV6-6 and TRBJ1-5; possible D gene TRBD1, 6 bases. The germline V gene has CDR1 MNHNY and CDR2 SVGAGI (reference sequence). Trimming cost V 6 bases and J 1 base, with 13 bases left between them. This CDR3 spans 15 amino acids.

For the CDR3, the DNA is TGTGCCAGCAGCAAAGGGAACTCAGCGGGGAAACTGTTTTTT. Residues: CASSKGNSAGKLFF. The V call is TRBV21-1, the J call TRBJ1-4. TRBV21-1 is a pseudogene. The CDR3 sequence is 14 residues long.

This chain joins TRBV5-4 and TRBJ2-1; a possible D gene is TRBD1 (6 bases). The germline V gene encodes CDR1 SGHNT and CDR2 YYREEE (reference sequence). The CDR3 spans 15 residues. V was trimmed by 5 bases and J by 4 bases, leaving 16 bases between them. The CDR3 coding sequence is TGTGCCAGCAGGGGACAACTCCTTGATTACAATGAGCAGTTCTTC. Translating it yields CASRGQLLDYNEQFF.

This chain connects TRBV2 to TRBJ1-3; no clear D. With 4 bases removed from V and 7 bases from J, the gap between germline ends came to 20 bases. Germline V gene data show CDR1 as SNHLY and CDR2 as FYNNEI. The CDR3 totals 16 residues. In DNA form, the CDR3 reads TGTGCCAGCAGTGTCGGGAGTCCCCTCTTCGATAACACCATATATTTT. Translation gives CASSVGSPLFDNTIYF. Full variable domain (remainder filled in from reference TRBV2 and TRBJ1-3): EPEVTQTPSHQVTQMGQEVILRCVPISNHLYFYWYRQILGQKVEFLVSFYNNEISEKSEIFDDQFSVERPDGSNFTLKIRSTKLEDSAMYFCASSVGSPLFDNTIYFGEGSWLTVV.

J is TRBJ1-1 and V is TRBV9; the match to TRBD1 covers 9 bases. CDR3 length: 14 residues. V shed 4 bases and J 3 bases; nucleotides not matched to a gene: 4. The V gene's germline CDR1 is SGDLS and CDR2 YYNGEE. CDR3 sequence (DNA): TGTGCCAGCAGCCTGACAGGGGGGGACACTGAAGCTTTCTTT. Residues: CASSLTGGDTEAFF.

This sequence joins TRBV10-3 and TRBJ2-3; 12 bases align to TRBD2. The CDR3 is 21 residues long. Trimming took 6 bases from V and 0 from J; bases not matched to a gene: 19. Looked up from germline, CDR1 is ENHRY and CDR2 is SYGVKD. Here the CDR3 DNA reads TGTGCCATCAGCCCCTATCCGGGACTAGCGGGCGCTCATTCTAGCACAGATACGCAGTATTTT. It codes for CAISPYPGLAGAHSSTDTQYF.

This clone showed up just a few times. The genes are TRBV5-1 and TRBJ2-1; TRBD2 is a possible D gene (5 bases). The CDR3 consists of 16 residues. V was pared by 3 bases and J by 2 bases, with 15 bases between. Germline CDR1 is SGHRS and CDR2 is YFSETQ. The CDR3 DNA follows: TGCGCCAGCAGCTCGTTAGCGATAGACACCTACAATGAGCAGTTCTTC. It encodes CASSSLAIDTYNEQFF.

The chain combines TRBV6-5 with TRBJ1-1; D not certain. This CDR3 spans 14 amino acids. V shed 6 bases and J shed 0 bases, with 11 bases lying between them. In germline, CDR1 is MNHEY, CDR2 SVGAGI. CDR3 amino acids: CASSRGSMNTEAFF. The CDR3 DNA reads TGTGCCAGCAGCCGGGGATCCATGAACACTGAAGCTTTCTTT.